This TCR beta chain appears in the sequencing data of a study of response to subunit inactivated influenza vaccine. The study, taken as a whole, reports: The study's authors posited that every seasonal influenza vaccination enlists few new T cells.

With respect to this clonotype: Antigen: not known.

A single record per CDR3 protein comes from TCRdb applying MiXCR to the RT-PCR reads. Of 400,000 to 650,000 distinct CDR3 sequences detected, around 7.9% appear once; the ten largest clones hold less than 15%. Germline V gives CDR1 SGHRS, CDR2 YFSETQ. This CDR3 is built from 15 residues. V trimming: 4 bases; J trimming: 4 bases; junction bases outside the gene matches: 9. This sample comprised PBMCs from blood, obtained around 25 months after vaccination. The source of this sequence is a man between 45 and 75 years old who received an inactivated influenza vaccine. The chain combines TRBV5-1 with TRBJ1-2; 8 bases match TRBD1. The CDR3 DNA follows: TGCGCCAGCAGCCCCTCTACAGGGGGAGGCTATGGCTACACCTTC. This encodes CASSPSTGGGYGYTF.